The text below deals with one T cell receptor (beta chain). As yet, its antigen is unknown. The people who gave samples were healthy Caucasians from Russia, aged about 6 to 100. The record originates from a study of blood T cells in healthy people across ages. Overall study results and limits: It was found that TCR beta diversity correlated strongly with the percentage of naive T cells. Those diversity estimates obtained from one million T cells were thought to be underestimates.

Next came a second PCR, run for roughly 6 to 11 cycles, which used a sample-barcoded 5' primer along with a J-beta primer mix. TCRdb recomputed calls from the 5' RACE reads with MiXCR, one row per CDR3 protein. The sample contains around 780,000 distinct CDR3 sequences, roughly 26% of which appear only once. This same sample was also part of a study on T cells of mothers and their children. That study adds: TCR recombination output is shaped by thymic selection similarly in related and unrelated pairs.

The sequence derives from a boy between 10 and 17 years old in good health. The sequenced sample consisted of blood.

The CDR3 DNA reads as TGTGCCTCCAAAAGGACTAGCGGGGGTAATGAGCAGTTCTTC. This gives the protein CASKRTSGGNEQFF. The chain couples TRBV7-9 to TRBJ2-5, with 13 bases fitting TRBD2. The J call may not be correct, given that the DNA end is closer to TRBJ2-1. The CDR3 runs to 14 residues. Germline V gives CDR1 SEHNR, CDR2 FQNEAQ (reference sequence).